This T cell receptor (beta chain) was obtained from a study of T cell responses to AZD1222 COVID-19 vaccine. V was pared by 0 bases and J by 3 bases, with 5 bases between. The CDR3 totals 13 residues. From germline, CDR1 is MNHNS and CDR2 SASEGT. Using immunoSEQ multiplex PCR, the repertoire was profiled, and TCRdb retains in-frame clones only, with some absent. The repertoire has some 150,000 clones, about 88% of them found once; the top ten carry 1.5% to 2%. The chain links TRBV6-1 to TRBJ1-2; the D gene is possibly TRBD1 (5 bases). The source of this sequence is an adult in good health. The starting material was peripheral blood, obtained on day 0 of AZD1222 vaccination. For the CDR3, the DNA is TGTGCCAGCAGTGAAGCAGGGGACTATGGCTACACCTTC. Residues: CASSEAGDYGYTF.